This TCR beta chain came from a study of spatial heterogeneity in lung cancer. Study overall: Sequence detection consistently recorded a greater number of beta-chain than alpha-chain sequences.

Documented time point: sample taken at primary tumor resection. The sequenced material consisted of unsorted whole RNA from tumor, nontumor lung or frozen PBMC. The donor population consisted of some 70 patients with untreated, early-stage non-small cell lung cancer. The germline V gene has CDR1 SGHTA and CDR2 FQGTGA. Trimming took off 6 bases at V and 1 base at J, with 12 bases between the two ends. The CDR3 length is 15 residues. On each TCR cDNA molecule, a unique molecular identifier was present. In TCRdb, the 5' RACE reads were re-called with MiXCR into one record per CDR3 protein. The data contain approximately 25,000 distinct CDR3 sequences, 5.5% to 7% of them singletons. Within the sample, this clonotype is medium-sized (0.01 to 0.1%).

The V call is TRBV7-3, the J call TRBJ2-2; D unresolved. This sequence was found in a male donor with early-stage non-small cell lung cancer. The sample here was PBMCs, taken at surgery. The CDR3 region is CASRVDTVNTGELFF. CDR3 nucleotides: TGTGCCAGCAGAGTCGACACAGTGAACACCGGGGAGCTGTTTTTT. The variable domain in full, with the rest retrieved from reference TRBV7-3 and TRBJ2-2, is GAGVSQTPSNKVTEKGKYVELRCDPISGHTALYWYRQSLGQGPEFLIYFQGTGAADDSGLPNDRFFAVRPEGSVSTLKIQRTERGDSAVYLCASRVDTVNTGELFFGEGSRLTVL.